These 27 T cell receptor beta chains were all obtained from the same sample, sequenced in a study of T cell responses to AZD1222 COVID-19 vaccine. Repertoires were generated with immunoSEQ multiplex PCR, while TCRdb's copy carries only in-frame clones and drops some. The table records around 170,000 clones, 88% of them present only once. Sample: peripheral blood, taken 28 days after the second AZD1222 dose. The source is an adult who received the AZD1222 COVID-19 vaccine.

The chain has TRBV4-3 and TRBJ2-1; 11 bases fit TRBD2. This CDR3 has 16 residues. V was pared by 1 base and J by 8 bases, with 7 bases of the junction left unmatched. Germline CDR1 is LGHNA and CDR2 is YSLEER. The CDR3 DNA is TGCGCCAGCAGCCAAGCTACTAGCGGGGGCCGGGATGAGCAGTTCTTC. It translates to CASSQATSGGRDEQFF.

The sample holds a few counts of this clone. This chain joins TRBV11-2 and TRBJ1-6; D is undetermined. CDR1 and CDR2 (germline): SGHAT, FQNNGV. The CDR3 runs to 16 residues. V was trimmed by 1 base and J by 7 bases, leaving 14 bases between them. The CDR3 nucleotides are TGTGCCAGCAGCTTAGTATCGGGGATAGGGAATTCACCCCTCCACTTT. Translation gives CASSLVSGIGNSPLHF.

The CDR3 loop reads CASLPGHSYEQYF. CDR3 coding DNA: TGTGCCTCGCTCCCAGGACACTCCTACGAGCAGTACTTC. V gene TRBV10-3 combines with J gene TRBJ2-7; possibly TRBD1 for D (5 bases). The CDR3 loop spans 13 amino acids. CDR1 is ENHRY and CDR2 is SYGVKD in the germline V gene. V lost 11 bases, J lost 0 bases, and 14 bases lay in between.

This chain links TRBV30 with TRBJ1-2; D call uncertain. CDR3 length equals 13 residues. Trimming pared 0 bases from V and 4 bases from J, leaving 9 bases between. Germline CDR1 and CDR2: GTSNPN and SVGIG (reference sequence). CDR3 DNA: TGTGCCTGGAGTGTTTCCCCCGTCTATGGCTACACCTTC. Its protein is CAWSVSPVYGYTF.

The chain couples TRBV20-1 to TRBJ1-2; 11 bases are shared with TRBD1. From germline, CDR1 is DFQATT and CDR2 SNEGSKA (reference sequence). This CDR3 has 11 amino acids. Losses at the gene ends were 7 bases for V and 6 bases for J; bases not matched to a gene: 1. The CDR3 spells CSGTGGDGYTF. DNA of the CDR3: TGCAGTGGGACAGGGGGCGATGGCTACACCTTC.

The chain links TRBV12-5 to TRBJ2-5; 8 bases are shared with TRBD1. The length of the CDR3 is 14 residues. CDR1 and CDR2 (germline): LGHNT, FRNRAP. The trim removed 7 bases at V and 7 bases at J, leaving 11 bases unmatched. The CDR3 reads CASAETGGPMTQYF. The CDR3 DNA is TGTGCTAGTGCCGAAACAGGGGGGCCTATGACCCAGTACTTC.

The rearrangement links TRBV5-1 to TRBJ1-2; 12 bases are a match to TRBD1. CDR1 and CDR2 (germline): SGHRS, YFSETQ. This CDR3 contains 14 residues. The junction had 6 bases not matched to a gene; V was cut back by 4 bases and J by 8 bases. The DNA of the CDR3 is TGCGCCAGCAGCATGGGACAGGGGGCGAGAGGCTACACCTTC. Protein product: CASSMGQGARGYTF.

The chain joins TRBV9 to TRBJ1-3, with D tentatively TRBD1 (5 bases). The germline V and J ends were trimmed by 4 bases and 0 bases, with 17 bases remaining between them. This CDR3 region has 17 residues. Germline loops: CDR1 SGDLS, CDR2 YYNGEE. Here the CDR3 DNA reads TGTGCCAGCAGCCCCCGGGGGGAGGCATTCTCTGGAAACACCATATATTTT. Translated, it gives CASSPRGEAFSGNTIYF.

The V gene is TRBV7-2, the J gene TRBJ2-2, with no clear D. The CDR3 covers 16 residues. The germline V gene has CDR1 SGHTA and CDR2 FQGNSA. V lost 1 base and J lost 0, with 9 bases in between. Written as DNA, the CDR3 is TGTGCCAGCAGCTTAGTTGCACCGGCGAACACCGGGGAGCTGTTTTTT. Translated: CASSLVAPANTGELFF.

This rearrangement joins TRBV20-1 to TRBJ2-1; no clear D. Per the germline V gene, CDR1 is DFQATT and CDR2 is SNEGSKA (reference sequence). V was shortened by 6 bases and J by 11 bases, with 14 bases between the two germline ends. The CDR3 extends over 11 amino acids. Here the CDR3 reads CSARFSQQQFF. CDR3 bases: TGCAGTGCCCGGTTCTCCCAGCAGCAGTTCTTC.

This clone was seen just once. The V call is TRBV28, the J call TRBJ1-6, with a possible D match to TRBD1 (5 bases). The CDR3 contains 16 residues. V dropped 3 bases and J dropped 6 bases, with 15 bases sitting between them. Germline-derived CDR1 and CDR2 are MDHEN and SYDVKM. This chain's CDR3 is CASSFAGTVVNSPLHF. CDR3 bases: TGTGCCAGCAGTTTTGCCGGGACGGTGGTTAATTCACCCCTCCACTTT.

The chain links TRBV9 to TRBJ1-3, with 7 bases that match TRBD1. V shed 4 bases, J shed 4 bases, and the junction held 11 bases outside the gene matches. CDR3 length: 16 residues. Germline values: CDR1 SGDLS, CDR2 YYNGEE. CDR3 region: CASSPGQPVSGNTIYF. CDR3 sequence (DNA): TGTGCCAGCAGCCCGGGACAGCCAGTGTCGGGAAACACCATATATTTT.

Here the CDR3 DNA reads TGCAGCGTCCAGGTGGTCCCCGGGGAGCTGTTTTTT. Protein product: CSVQVVPGELFF. The chain carries TRBV29-1 and TRBJ2-2; D is uncertain. V was clipped by 6 bases and J by 6 bases, with 11 bases between them. CDR3 length: 12 amino acids. Germline V gene lookup returns CDR1 SQVTM and CDR2 ANQGSEA.

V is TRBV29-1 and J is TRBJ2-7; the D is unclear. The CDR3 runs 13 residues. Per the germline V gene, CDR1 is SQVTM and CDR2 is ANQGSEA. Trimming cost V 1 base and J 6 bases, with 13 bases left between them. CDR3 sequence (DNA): TGCAGCGTTGAAGGACCCGGACCCCGCGAGCAGTACTTC. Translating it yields CSVEGPGPREQYF.

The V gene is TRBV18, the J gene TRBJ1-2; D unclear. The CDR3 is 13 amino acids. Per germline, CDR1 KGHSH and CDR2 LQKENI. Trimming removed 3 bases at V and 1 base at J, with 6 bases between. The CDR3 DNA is TGTGCCAGCTCACCGGAGTATAACTATGGCTACACCTTC. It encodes CASSPEYNYGYTF.

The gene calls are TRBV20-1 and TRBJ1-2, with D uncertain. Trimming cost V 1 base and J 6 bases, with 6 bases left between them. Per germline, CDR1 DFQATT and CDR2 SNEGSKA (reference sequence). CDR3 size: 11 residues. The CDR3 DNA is TGCAGTGCTAGAGGGGATGATGGCTACACCTTC. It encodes CSARGDDGYTF.

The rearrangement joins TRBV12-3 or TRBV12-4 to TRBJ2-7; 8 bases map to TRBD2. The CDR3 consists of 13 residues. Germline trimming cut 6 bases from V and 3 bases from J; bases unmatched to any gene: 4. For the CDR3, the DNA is TGTGCCAGCAGGATAGCGGGGCGCTACGAGCAGTACTTC. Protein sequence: CASRIAGRYEQYF.

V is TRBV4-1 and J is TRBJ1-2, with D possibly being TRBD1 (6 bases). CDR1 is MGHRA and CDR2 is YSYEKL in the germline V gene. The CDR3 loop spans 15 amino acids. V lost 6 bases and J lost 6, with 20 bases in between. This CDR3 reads CASSQQGPGVNGYTF. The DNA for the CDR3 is TGCGCCAGCAGTCAACAGGGACCGGGGGTGAATGGCTACACCTTC.

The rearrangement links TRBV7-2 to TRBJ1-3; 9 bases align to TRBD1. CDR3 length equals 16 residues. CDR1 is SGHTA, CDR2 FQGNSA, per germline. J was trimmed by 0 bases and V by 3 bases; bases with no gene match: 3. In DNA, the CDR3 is TGTGCCAGCAGCTTTACAGGGGGCAGCTCTGGAAACACCATATATTTT. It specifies CASSFTGGSSGNTIYF.

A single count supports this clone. DNA for the CDR3: TGTGCCAGCAGTGAAGTGGGTGGGTACACTGAAGCTTTCTTT. Its translation: CASSEVGGYTEAFF. The chain recombines TRBV6-1 with TRBJ1-1, with D uncertain. V dropped 1 base and J dropped 3 bases, with 9 bases sitting between them. Germline CDR1 MNHNS, CDR2 SASEGT. The CDR3 extends over 14 amino acids.

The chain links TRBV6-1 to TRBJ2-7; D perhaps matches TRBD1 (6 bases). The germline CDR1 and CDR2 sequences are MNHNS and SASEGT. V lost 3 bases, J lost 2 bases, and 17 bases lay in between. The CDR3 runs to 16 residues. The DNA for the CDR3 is TGTGCCAGCAGTGATGGGGAGTCGGGACATACCTACGAGCAGTACTTC. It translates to CASSDGESGHTYEQYF.

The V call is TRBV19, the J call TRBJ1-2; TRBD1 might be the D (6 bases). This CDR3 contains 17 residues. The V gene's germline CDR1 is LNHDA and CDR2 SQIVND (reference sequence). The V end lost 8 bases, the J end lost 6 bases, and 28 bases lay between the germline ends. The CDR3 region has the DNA TGTGCCAGTGTACGACGAGATGGGGCCCGGGGGCTGGATGGCTACACCTTC. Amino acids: CASVRRDGARGLDGYTF.

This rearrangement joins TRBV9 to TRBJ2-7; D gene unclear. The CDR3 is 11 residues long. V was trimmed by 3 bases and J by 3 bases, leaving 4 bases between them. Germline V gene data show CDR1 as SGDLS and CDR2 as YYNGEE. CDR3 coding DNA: TGTGCCAGCAGCGAAGGCTACGAGCAGTACTTC. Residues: CASSEGYEQYF.

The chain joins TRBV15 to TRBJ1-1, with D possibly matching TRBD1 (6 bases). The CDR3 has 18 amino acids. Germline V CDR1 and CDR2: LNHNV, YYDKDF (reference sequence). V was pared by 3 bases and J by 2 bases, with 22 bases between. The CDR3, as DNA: TGTGCCACCAGCAGGGGAACTTTGAGGGGGGTAACCAACACTGAAGCTTTCTTT. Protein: CATSRGTLRGVTNTEAFF.

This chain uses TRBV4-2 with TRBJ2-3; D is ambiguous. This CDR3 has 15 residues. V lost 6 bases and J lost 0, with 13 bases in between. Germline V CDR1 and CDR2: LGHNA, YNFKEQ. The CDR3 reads CASRGSRPSTDTQYF. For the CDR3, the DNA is TGTGCCAGCAGGGGAAGTCGACCCAGCACAGATACGCAGTATTTT.

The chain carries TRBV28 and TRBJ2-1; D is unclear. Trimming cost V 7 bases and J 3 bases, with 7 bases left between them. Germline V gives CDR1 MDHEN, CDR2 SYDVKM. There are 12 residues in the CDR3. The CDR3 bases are TGTGCCAGCAATATCATCTACAATGAGCAGTTCTTC. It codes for CASNIIYNEQFF.

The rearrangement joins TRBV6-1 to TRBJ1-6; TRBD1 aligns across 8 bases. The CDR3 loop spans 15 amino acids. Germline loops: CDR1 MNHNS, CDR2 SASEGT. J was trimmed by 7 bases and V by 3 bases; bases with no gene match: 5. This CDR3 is CASSEDRAKNSPLHF. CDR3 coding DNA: TGTGCCAGCAGTGAGGACAGGGCAAAGAATTCACCCCTCCACTTT.